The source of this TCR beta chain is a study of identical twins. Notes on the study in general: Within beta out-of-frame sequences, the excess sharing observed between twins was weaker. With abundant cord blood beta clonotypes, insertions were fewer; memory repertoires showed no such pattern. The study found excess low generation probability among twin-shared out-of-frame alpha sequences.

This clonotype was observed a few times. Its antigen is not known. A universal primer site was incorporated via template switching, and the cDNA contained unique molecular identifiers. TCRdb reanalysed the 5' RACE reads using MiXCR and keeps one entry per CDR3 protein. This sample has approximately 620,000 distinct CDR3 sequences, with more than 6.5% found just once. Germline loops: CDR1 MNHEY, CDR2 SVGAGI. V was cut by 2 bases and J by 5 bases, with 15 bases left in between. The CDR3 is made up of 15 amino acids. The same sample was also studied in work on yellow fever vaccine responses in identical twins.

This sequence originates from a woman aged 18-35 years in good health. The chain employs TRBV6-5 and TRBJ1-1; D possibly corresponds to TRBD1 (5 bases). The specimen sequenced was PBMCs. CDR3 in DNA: TGTGCCAGCAGTTACATGGGGGGATGGAATACTGAAGCTTTCTTT. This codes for CASSYMGGWNTEAFF.